What follows are 26 T cell receptor beta chains derived from one specimen sequenced in a study of control samples from healthy donors and cancer patients. This table comes from immunoSEQ multiplex PCR, and its TCRdb copy is limited to in-frame clones, with some not included. The sample has around 89,000 clones, approximately 78% seen once. The sequencing input was blood. Receptors were obtained from a woman aged 55 to 70 in good health.

A single count supports this clone. The CDR3 region is CASRRLEAGDQPQHF. CDR3 DNA sequence: TGTGCCAGCAGGCGACTTGAGGCAGGGGATCAGCCCCAGCATTTT. J is TRBJ1-5 and V is TRBV6-5, with a possible D match to TRBD1 (6 bases). Trimming shortened V by 6 bases and J by 5 bases, and 17 bases separated the two germline ends. Per the germline V gene, CDR1 is MNHEY and CDR2 is SVGAGI. The CDR3 totals 15 residues.

This clone was observed a few times. Relative to the germline gene, one junction end is altered; a read error may explain this. V is TRBV18 and J is TRBJ1-6, with 9 bases identical to TRBD1. Germline-derived CDR1 and CDR2 are KGHSH and LQKENI. This CDR3 is 17 amino acids long. The CDR3 reads CASSPGQGESFNSPLHF. The DNA for the CDR3 is TGTGCCAGCTCACCGGGACAGGGAGAATCCTTTAATTCACCCCTCCACTTT.

The count of this clone is one. V is TRBV18 and J is TRBJ2-1, with TRBD2 matching over 10 bases. Germline lookup yields CDR1 KGHSH and CDR2 LQKENI. The CDR3 contains 15 residues. After removal of 3 bases from V and 3 bases from J, the junction contained 2 bases not matched to a gene. CDR3 DNA: TGTGCCAGCTCACCCACTAGCGGGATCTACAATGAGCAGTTCTTC. It translates to CASSPTSGIYNEQFF.

The chain couples TRBV2 to TRBJ1-2; 7 bases map to TRBD1. Germline V lookup: CDR1 SNHLY, CDR2 FYNNEI. The CDR3 sequence is 15 residues long. V lost 11 bases, J lost 2 bases, and 14 bases stayed unmatched. Here the CDR3 DNA reads TGTGCCCTACCAGCATCGGACAGGCGAAACTATGGCTACACCTTC. Translation: CALPASDRRNYGYTF.

The rearrangement links TRBV2 to TRBJ2-7; D is unresolved. This CDR3 has 14 residues. Germline CDR1 and CDR2: SNHLY and FYNNEI. V lost 7 bases, J lost 1 base, and 14 bases lay in between. CDR3 amino acids: CASNTDRASYEQYF. The DNA for the CDR3 is TGTGCCAGCAATACCGACCGGGCATCCTACGAGCAGTACTTC.

The chain combines TRBV28 with TRBJ1-3; the D gene is possibly TRBD1 (5 bases). Trimming took off 1 base at V and 4 bases at J, with 8 bases between the two ends. CDR1 is MDHEN, CDR2 SYDVKM, per germline. This CDR3 contains 14 residues. In DNA, the CDR3 is TGTGCCAGCAGTTTATCGGGGGTAGGAAACACCATATATTTT. It translates to CASSLSGVGNTIYF.

This clone was detected only once. This chain joins TRBV29-1 and TRBJ1-6; D is perhaps TRBD1 (6 bases). The V and J ends lost 5 bases and 10 bases respectively, with 15 bases between them. The CDR3 consists of 13 residues. The germline CDR1 and CDR2 sequences are SQVTM and ANQGSEA. This chain's CDR3 is CSVMGARGSPLHF. CDR3 sequence (DNA): TGCAGCGTTATGGGGGCAAGGGGATCACCCCTCCACTTT.

The CDR3 region has the DNA TGCGCCAGCAGCTTGGAAGGGGCGACTAATGAAAAACTGTTTTTT. Translating gives CASSLEGATNEKLFF. The genes are TRBV5-1 and TRBJ1-4; a possible D gene is TRBD1 (5 bases). CDR1 and CDR2 (germline): SGHRS, YFSETQ. This CDR3 contains 15 residues. Trimming left V 0 bases short and J 2 bases short, with 8 bases between.

This clone turned up a few times. The chain combines TRBV7-2 with TRBJ2-7; perhaps TRBD1 as D (6 bases). This CDR3 has 14 amino acids. V lost 2 bases to trimming and J lost 7 bases, with 15 bases between them. Germline loops: CDR1 SGHTA, CDR2 FQGNSA. This CDR3 is CASSLSQGSGEQYF. For the CDR3, the DNA is TGTGCCAGCAGCTTAAGCCAGGGGAGTGGGGAGCAGTACTTC.

The V gene is TRBV6-5, the J gene TRBJ2-7; D gene unclear. The V end lost 6 bases, the J end lost 2 bases, and 8 bases lay between the germline ends. The CDR3 extends over 12 amino acids. Per germline, CDR1 MNHEY and CDR2 SVGAGI. DNA for the CDR3: TGTGCCAGCAGGGATCTAGCCTACGAGCAGTACTTC. It encodes CASRDLAYEQYF.

The chain links TRBV6-1 to TRBJ2-3; the D is unclear. The CDR3 is 11 residues long. The V end was cut by 2 bases, the J end by 6 bases, with 3 bases between. Germline V gives CDR1 MNHNS, CDR2 SASEGT. CDR3 protein: CASSERDTQYF. CDR3 nucleotide sequence: TGTGCCAGCAGTGAACGGGATACGCAGTATTTT.

The genes are TRBV2 and TRBJ2-5; 7 nucleotides line up with TRBD2. Germline V gives CDR1 SNHLY, CDR2 FYNNEI. The CDR3 has 14 residues. With 6 bases clipped from V and 2 bases from J, the junction kept 6 bases outside the gene matches. CDR3 residues: CASRKLAKQETQYF. CDR3 nucleotide sequence: TGTGCCAGCAGGAAACTAGCGAAACAAGAGACCCAGTACTTC. The entire variable domain, with the rest obtained from reference TRBV2 and TRBJ2-5, is as follows: EPEVTQTPSHQVTQMGQEVILRCVPISNHLYFYWYRQILGQKVEFLVSFYNNEISEKSEIFDDQFSVERPDGSNFTLKIRSTKLEDSAMYFCASRKLAKQETQYFGPGTRLLVL.

The chain couples TRBV5-1 to TRBJ1-6, with 9 positions matching TRBD1. Germline lookup yields CDR1 SGHRS and CDR2 YFSETQ. This CDR3 spans 15 amino acids. V gave up 4 bases and J gave up 7 bases; unmatched junction bases: 6. The CDR3 coding sequence is TGCGCCAGCAGCACTACAGGGGGCACGAATTCACCCCTCCACTTT. Translated, it gives CASSTTGGTNSPLHF.

This chain joins TRBV5-5 and TRBJ2-1; no definite D call. V gave up 3 bases and J gave up 2 bases, with 12 bases separating them. The CDR3 totals 15 residues. Germline loops: CDR1 SGHKS, CDR2 YYEKEE (reference sequence). The CDR3 sequence is CASSSGGPPYNEQFF. CDR3 coding DNA: TGTGCCAGCAGCTCGGGTGGACCCCCCTACAATGAGCAGTTCTTC.

A single count supports this clone. The V call is TRBV6-1, the J call TRBJ2-7, with 10 bases matching TRBD2. Trimming cost V 3 bases and J 0 bases; bases outside gene matches: 2. The CDR3 is made up of 15 amino acids. Germline V gene data show CDR1 as MNHNS and CDR2 as SASEGT. In DNA form, the CDR3 reads TGTGCCAGCAGTGAGGGACTAGCGACCTCCTACGAGCAGTACTTC. Amino acids: CASSEGLATSYEQYF.

The rearrangement links TRBV19 to TRBJ2-3, with TRBD2 matching 10 bases. This CDR3 comprises 16 residues. Germline CDR1 LNHDA, CDR2 SQIVND (reference sequence). The ends lost 5 bases at V and 1 base at J; junction bases unmatched: 6. CDR3 DNA sequence: TGTGCCAGTAGTCCACCCGGGACTAGCGGCACAGATACGCAGTATTTT. This sequence encodes CASSPPGTSGTDTQYF.

The V call is TRBV7-8, the J call TRBJ1-2; a possible D gene is TRBD1 (5 bases). Trimming left V 0 bases short and J 3 bases short, with 11 bases between. The CDR3 length is 15 residues. CDR1 is SGHVS and CDR2 is FQNEAQ in the germline V gene. The CDR3 DNA follows: TGTGCCAGCAGCTTAGCCGGGGGGGGAGACTATGGCTACACCTTC. It codes for CASSLAGGGDYGYTF.

The chain is built from TRBV6-5 and TRBJ2-7, with D uncertain. The V gene's germline CDR1 is MNHEY and CDR2 SVGAGI. V was trimmed by 6 bases and J by 1 base, leaving 16 bases between them. This CDR3 is built from 15 residues. In DNA, the CDR3 is TGTGCCAGCAGGAGAAACCAGGATCCATCCTACGAGCAGTACTTC. Protein: CASRRNQDPSYEQYF.

V gene TRBV21-1 combines with J gene TRBJ2-1; the table's D call, TRBD2, has no DNA check behind it. TRBV21-1 is given as a pseudogene. This CDR3 has 19 amino acids. CDR3 residues: CASSKMLLAGVLPGNEQFF. The DNA for the CDR3 is TGTGCCAGCAGCAAAATGTTACTAGCGGGAGTCCTGCCGGGAAATGAGCAGTTCTTC.

This chain links TRBV6-2 or TRBV6-3 with TRBJ2-7; the D gene is possibly TRBD2 (5 bases). V was trimmed by 0 bases and J by 6 bases, leaving 12 bases between them. The germline CDR1 and CDR2 sequences are MNHEY and SVGEGT. The CDR3 has 14 residues. The CDR3, as DNA: TGTGCCAGCAGTTACTCGCTAGCTCTAATCGAGCAGTACTTC. Translation gives CASSYSLALIEQYF.

This clone came up a few times. The CDR3 protein is CASSQDFGKINYGYTF. The CDR3, as DNA: TGTGCCAGCAGCCAAGATTTCGGGAAAATCAACTATGGCTACACCTTC. The V call is TRBV14, the J call TRBJ1-2; D remains unclear. Per germline, CDR1 SGHDN and CDR2 FVKESK. V was cut by 0 bases and J by 2 bases, with 13 bases left in between. The CDR3 consists of 16 residues.

This clone appeared once. V and J are TRBV7-9 and TRBJ1-2; the match to TRBD1 covers 7 bases. V lost 8 bases and J lost 2; bases outside the gene matches: 5. The CDR3 consists of 13 residues. Germline V gene sequence: CDR1 SEHNR, CDR2 FQNEAQ (reference sequence). CDR3 amino acids: CASHLTGNYGYTF. DNA for the CDR3: TGTGCCAGCCATTTGACAGGGAACTATGGCTACACCTTC.

DNA of the CDR3: TGTGCCAGCAGCTTAGGCCAGGAAATCCATGGCTACACCTTC. As protein: CASSLGQEIHGYTF. V gene TRBV7-2 combines with J gene TRBJ1-2, with D uncertain. The V gene lost 1 base and the J gene lost 6 bases, with 12 bases spanning the gap. Germline assignment: CDR1 SGHTA and CDR2 FQGNSA. The CDR3 covers 14 residues.

V gene TRBV6-2 or TRBV6-3 combines with J gene TRBJ2-2, with a possible D match to TRBD1 (5 bases). From germline, CDR1 is MNHEY and CDR2 SVGEGT. The CDR3 is 16 amino acids. V was trimmed by 6 bases and J by 4 bases, leaving 18 bases between them. The DNA for the CDR3 is TGTGCCAGCAGCCCCCGAGGAGCAGGGATCACCGGGGAGCTGTTTTTT. Its translation is CASSPRGAGITGELFF.

The rearrangement uses TRBV7-9 and TRBJ2-7; D call uncertain. The CDR3 sequence is 11 residues long. V was pared by 5 bases and J by 6 bases, with 8 bases between. Germline V lookup: CDR1 SEHNR, CDR2 FQNEAQ (reference sequence). CDR3 DNA sequence: TGTGCCAGCAGCCCTCTTTTCGAGCAGTACTTC. Translated, it gives CASSPLFEQYF.

The rearrangement links TRBV7-9 to TRBJ2-7; 8 nucleotides line up with TRBD2. This CDR3 spans 16 amino acids. Per germline, CDR1 SEHNR and CDR2 FQNEAQ (reference sequence). V shed 5 bases and J 0 bases; nucleotides not matched to a gene: 9. CDR3 sequence: CASSGVETSGSYEQYF. DNA of the CDR3: TGTGCCAGCAGCGGAGTGGAAACTAGCGGCTCCTACGAGCAGTACTTC.